These T cell receptor beta chains were read from a single sample in a study of T-cell memory formation after mild COVID-19. Each CDR3 protein gets one entry after TCRdb re-called the 5' RACE reads with MiXCR. The sample lists hundreds of thousands of distinct CDR3 sequences, 18% occurring once. Sequences were obtained from PBMCs or a T cell subset sorted from them (not recorded which). The origin of the receptors is an adult woman who had mild COVID-19 (a few samples of this study predate the infection). Cell type and time point are not known. The CDR3 runs from the conserved cysteine through the conserved F or W. D genes are given only for firm matches. Clone size appears in some rows only: once, few, many, or a class for an expanded clone.

TRBV7-9	16	TRBJ2-5	.	.	TGTGCCAGCAGCTTACAGGGAGGTAGACGCCGGGAGACCCAGTACTTC	CASSLQGGRRRETQYF
TRBV6-2/TRBV6-3	19	TRBJ2-1	many	TRBD2	TGTGCCAGCAGTTACTCCGGGACTAGCGGGCGCTTCTCCTACAATGAGCAGTTCTTC	CASSYSGTSGRFSYNEQFF
TRBV7-6	16	TRBJ2-1	.	TRBD2	TGTGCCAGCAGCTTAAACGCGGGGGGCCAATACAATGAGCAGTTCTTC	CASSLNAGGQYNEQFF
TRBV30	13	TRBJ2-1	.	.	TGTGCCTGGAGTAACCACCTCAGGGGTGAGCAGTTCTTC	CAWSNHLRGEQFF
TRBV3-1	13	TRBJ2-1	many	.	TGTGCCAGCAGCCGCGCCCGATACGGTGAGCAGTTCTTC	CASSRARYGEQFF
TRBV12-3/TRBV12-4	12	TRBJ2-7	many	.	TGTGCCAGCAGTGCCAGCGGCTACGAGCAGTACTTC	CASSASGYEQYF
TRBV7-9	13	TRBJ2-7	.	TRBD1	TGTGCCAGCAGCGGACAGGGGAGGACGGAGCAGTACTTC	CASSGQGRTEQYF
TRBV7-2	15	TRBJ2-2	.	TRBD2	TGTGCCAGCAGCCTCGAGGGACTATCGGGCGGGGAGCTGTTTTTT	CASSLEGLSGGELFF
TRBV7-2	15	TRBJ1-2	many	TRBD1	TGTGCCAGCAGCCCCGGGACAGGCCTCGGTTATGGCTACACCTTC	CASSPGTGLGYGYTF
TRBV20-1	15	TRBJ1-2	.	TRBD1	TGCAGTGCTAGCGGCTCCGGGACAGCCGCCTATGGCTACACCTTC	CSASGSGTAAYGYTF